These 10 T cell receptor beta chains share one sample of origin, sequenced in a study of long-term antiretroviral therapy in people with HIV. They ran version v3.0 of the immunoSEQ assay at survey level. Sequencing was performed with immunoSEQ multiplex PCR; in TCRdb, only in-frame clones are kept and a portion is missing. The data hold some 22,000 clones, with roughly four fifths observed a single time. Sequenced here: unsorted PBMCs, sampled 0.4 years after starting antiretroviral therapy. The receptors derive from a man aged 45-65 years with HIV.

In this sample, this clone turned up once. The V call is TRBV18, the J call TRBJ1-5; a weak D match, TRBD1 (5 bases). Germline V CDR1 and CDR2: KGHSH, LQKENI. The CDR3 has 16 residues. V dropped 2 bases and J dropped 3 bases, with 14 bases sitting between them. CDR3 DNA sequence: TGTGCCAGCTCACCATACATCAGGGACTTCAATCAGCCCCAGCATTTT. This gives the protein CASSPYIRDFNQPQHF.

This clone was seen a few times. The sample holds other DNA sequences that translate to the same CDR3. V gene TRBV7-9 combines with J gene TRBJ1-5; 8 bases line up with TRBD1. This CDR3 spans 15 amino acids. The V gene end was trimmed by 5 bases and the J gene end by 1 base; junction bases not matched to a gene: 4. Germline V gene lookup returns CDR1 SEHNR and CDR2 FQNEAQ (reference sequence). CDR3 region: CASSPTGASNQPQHF. DNA of the CDR3: TGTGCCAGCAGCCCGACAGGGGCGAGCAATCAGCCCCAGCATTTT.

The V and J genes are TRBV4-1 and TRBJ2-7, with D unclear. Germline V gene lookup returns CDR1 MGHRA and CDR2 YSYEKL. The length of the CDR3 is 13 residues. Between the trimmed V and J ends, which lost 4 bases and 2 bases, there was a span of 9 bases. CDR3 sequence (DNA): TGCGCCAGCAGCCCCCCCGCGGCCTACGAGCAGTACTTC. This encodes CASSPPAAYEQYF.

This sequence joins TRBV9 and TRBJ2-1; a weak D match, TRBD2 (7 bases). The ends were cut back, 0 bases at V and 7 bases at J, with 14 bases in the middle. The V gene's germline CDR1 is SGDLS and CDR2 YYNGEE. The CDR3 consists of 15 residues. CDR3 protein: CASSVEGGASNEQFF. The CDR3 DNA reads TGTGCCAGCAGCGTAGAGGGGGGGGCTAGTAATGAGCAGTTCTTC.

The chain employs TRBV5-4 and TRBJ1-1; no clear D. Trimming stripped 4 bases from V and 0 bases from J, with 10 bases between. The CDR3 is made up of 14 amino acids. Germline CDR1 and CDR2: SGHNT and YYREEE (reference sequence). The CDR3: CASSPGGVNTEAFF. CDR3 bases: TGTGCCAGCAGCCCCGGTGGAGTGAACACTGAAGCTTTCTTT.

On this clone: The sample carries other DNA sequences with the same CDR3. The chain uses TRBV19 and TRBJ1-1; D is perhaps TRBD1 (5 bases). Trimming took off 3 bases at V and 1 base at J, with 6 bases between the two ends. There are 13 residues in the CDR3. Germline CDR1 reads LNHDA; CDR2 reads SQIVND (reference sequence). The CDR3 coding sequence is TGTGCCAGTAGTATCGGGGGGAACACTGAAGCTTTCTTT. It translates to CASSIGGNTEAFF. Using reference TRBV19 and TRBJ1-1 for the parts outside the CDR3, the full variable domain is DGGITQSPKYLFRKEGQNVTLSCEQNLNHDAMYWYRQDPGQGLRLIYYSQIVNDFQKGDIAEGYSVSREKKESFPLTVTSAQKNPTAFYLCASSIGGNTEAFFGQGTRLTVV.

The CDR3 DNA follows: TGTGCCAGCAGCTTCTTAGCGGGGGATGGCACCGGGGAGCTGTTTTTT. Translating it yields CASSFLAGDGTGELFF. The rearrangement links TRBV11-2 to TRBJ2-2; 9 positions agree with TRBD2. V shed 3 bases and J 4 bases; nucleotides not matched to a gene: 6. Looked up from germline, CDR1 is SGHAT and CDR2 is FQNNGV. The CDR3 runs to 16 residues.

The chain recombines TRBV28 with TRBJ2-1; 11 positions match TRBD1. The germline V gene encodes CDR1 MDHEN and CDR2 SYDVKM. This CDR3 is 16 amino acids long. V shed 5 bases and J 12 bases; nucleotides not matched to a gene: 15. The CDR3 is CASSLLGQGGSGGQFF. The CDR3 DNA follows: TGTGCCAGCAGTCTACTGGGACAGGGGGGTTCAGGGGGGCAGTTCTTC.

The genes are TRBV10-3 and TRBJ2-7, with 8 bases identical to TRBD1. This CDR3 comprises 14 residues. With 1 base clipped from V and 5 bases from J, the junction kept 4 bases outside the gene matches. Germline CDR1 and CDR2: ENHRY and SYGVKD. The CDR3 reads CAISELGQVNEQYF. The CDR3 DNA sequence: TGTGCCATCAGTGAGTTGGGACAGGTGAACGAGCAGTACTTC.

J is TRBJ1-3 and V is TRBV28; D remains unclear. V was cut by 3 bases and J by 0 bases, with 6 bases left in between. This CDR3 is built from 14 residues. Germline lookup yields CDR1 MDHEN and CDR2 SYDVKM. CDR3 sequence reads: CASSFFGSGNTIYF. CDR3 nucleotides: TGTGCCAGCAGTTTTTTCGGCTCTGGAAACACCATATATTTT.